This entry lists 2 T cell receptor beta chains sequenced from one sample in a study of shared clonotypes between healthy human individuals. Produced via immunoSEQ multiplex PCR; TCRdb's table is partial and in-frame only. The table shows approximately 2.3 million clones, with approximately 95% occurring only once. Sequenced: naive CD4+ T cells from PBMCs. Subset given: CD45RA+ positively selected. The origin of the receptors is a man younger than 35 in good health. Some clones in this sample may be carry-over from other donors' samples.

The J gene is TRBJ2-1, the V gene TRBV28; perhaps D is TRBD1 or TRBD2 (5 bases each). V was trimmed by 2 bases and J by 5 bases, leaving 16 bases between them. The CDR3 is 16 residues long. CDR1 and CDR2 (germline): MDHEN, SYDVKM. This chain's CDR3 is CASSLIGAISDNEQFF. The CDR3 DNA follows: TGTGCCAGCAGTTTAATCGGGGCCATCTCGGACAATGAGCAGTTCTTC. Supplemented by reference TRBV28 and TRBJ2-1, the full variable domain reads DVKVTQSSRYLVKRTGEKVFLECVQDMDHENMFWYRQDPGLGLRLIYFSYDVKMKEKGDIPEGYSVSREKKERFSLILESASTNQTSMYLCASSLIGAISDNEQFFGPGTRLTVL.

This chain joins TRBV6-5 and TRBJ2-2; no reliable D call. This CDR3 is built from 14 residues. Germline V gene sequence: CDR1 MNHEY, CDR2 SVGAGI. V shed 5 bases and J shed 7 bases, with 14 bases lying between them. CDR3 coding DNA: TGTGCCAGCAGTATAGGACGGGTACACGGGGAGCTGTTTTTT. It translates to CASSIGRVHGELFF.